This T cell receptor (beta chain) is drawn from a study of memory CD4+ T cells and cytomegalovirus serostatus. This CDR3 has 14 amino acids. Trimming removed 1 base at V and 4 bases at J, with 10 bases between. Germline CDR1 and CDR2: LNHDA and SQIVND (reference sequence). Repertoires were generated with immunoSEQ multiplex PCR, while TCRdb's copy carries only in-frame clones and drops some. Among approximately 74,000 clones listed, about 76% were seen once. Single viable CD3+CD4+CD8-CD45RO+ cells were sorted as the memory CD4+ T cells. This chain uses TRBV19 with TRBJ1-2; D unclear. Material for sequencing was memory CD4+ T cells from blood. This TCR was recovered from an adult in good health and CMV-seropositive. The CDR3 loop reads CASSIVRASYGYTF. The DNA of the CDR3 is TGTGCCAGTAGTATAGTTCGCGCTTCCTATGGCTACACCTTC. Looking up the rest from reference TRBV19 and TRBJ1-2 gives the full variable domain: DGGITQSPKYLFRKEGQNVTLSCEQNLNHDAMYWYRQDPGQGLRLIYYSQIVNDFQKGDIAEGYSVSREKKESFPLTVTSAQKNPTAFYLCASSIVRASYGYTFGSGTRLTVV.